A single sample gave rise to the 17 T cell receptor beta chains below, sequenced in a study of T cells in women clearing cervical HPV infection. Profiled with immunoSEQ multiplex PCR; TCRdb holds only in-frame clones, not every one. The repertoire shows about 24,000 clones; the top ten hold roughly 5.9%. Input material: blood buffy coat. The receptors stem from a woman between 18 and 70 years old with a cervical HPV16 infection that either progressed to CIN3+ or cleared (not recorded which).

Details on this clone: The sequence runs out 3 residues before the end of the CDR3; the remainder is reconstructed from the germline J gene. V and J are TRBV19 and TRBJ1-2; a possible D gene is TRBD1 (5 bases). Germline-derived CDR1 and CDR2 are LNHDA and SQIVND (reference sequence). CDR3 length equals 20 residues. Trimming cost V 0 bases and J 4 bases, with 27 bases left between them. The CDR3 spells CASSIDSSPVFSDKGYGYTF. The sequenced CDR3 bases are TGTGCCAGTAGTATAGATTCGTCCCCCGTTTTCTCGGACAAGGGCTATGGC.

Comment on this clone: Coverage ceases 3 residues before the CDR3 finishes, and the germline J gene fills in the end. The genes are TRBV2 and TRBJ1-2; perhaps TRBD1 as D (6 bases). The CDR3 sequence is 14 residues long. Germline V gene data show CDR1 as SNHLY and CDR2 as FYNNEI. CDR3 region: CASSEGRGAQGYTF. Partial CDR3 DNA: TGTGCCAGCAGTGAAGGTCGGGGGGCGCAAGGC.

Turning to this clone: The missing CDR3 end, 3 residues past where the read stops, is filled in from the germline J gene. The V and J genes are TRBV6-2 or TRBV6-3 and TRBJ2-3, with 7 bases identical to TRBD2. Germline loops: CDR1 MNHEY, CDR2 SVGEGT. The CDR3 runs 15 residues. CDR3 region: CASSQFEAGKETQYF. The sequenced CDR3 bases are TGTGCCAGCAGCCAGTTCGAAGCGGGAAAAGAGACG.

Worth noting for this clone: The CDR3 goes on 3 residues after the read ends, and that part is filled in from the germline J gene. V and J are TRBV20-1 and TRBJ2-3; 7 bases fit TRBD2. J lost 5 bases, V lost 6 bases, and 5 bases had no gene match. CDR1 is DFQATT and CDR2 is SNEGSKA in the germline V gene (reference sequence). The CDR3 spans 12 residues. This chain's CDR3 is CSATGLRDTQYF. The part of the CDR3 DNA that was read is TGCAGTGCCACGGGACTACGAGATACG.

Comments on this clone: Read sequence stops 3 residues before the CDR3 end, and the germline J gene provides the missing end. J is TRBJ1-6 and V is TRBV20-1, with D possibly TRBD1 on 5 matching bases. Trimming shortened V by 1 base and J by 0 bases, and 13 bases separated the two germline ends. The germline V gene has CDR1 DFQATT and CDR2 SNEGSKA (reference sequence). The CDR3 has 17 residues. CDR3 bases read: TGCAGTGCTAGAGGCGACAGTCAAAGCTCCTATAATTCACCC. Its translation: CSARGDSQSSYNSP. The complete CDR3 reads CSARGDSQSSYNSPLHF.

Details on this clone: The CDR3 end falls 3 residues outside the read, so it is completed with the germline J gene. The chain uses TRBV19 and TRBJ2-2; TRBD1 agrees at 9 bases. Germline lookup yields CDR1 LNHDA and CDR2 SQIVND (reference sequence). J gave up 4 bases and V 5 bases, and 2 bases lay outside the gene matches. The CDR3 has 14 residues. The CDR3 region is CASSLGQGTGELFF. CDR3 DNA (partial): TGTGCCAGTAGTCTGGGACAGGGCACCGGGGAG. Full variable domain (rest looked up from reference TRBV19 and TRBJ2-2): DGGITQSPKYLFRKEGQNVTLSCEQNLNHDAMYWYRQDPGQGLRLIYYSQIVNDFQKGDIAEGYSVSREKKESFPLTVTSAQKNPTAFYLCASSLGQGTGELFFGEGSRLTVL.

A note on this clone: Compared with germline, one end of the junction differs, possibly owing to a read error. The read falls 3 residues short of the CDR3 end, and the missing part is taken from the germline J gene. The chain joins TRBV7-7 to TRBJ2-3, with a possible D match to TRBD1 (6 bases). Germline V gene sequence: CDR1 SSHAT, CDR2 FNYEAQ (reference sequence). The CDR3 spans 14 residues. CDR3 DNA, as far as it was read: TGTGCCAGCAGCTTTGGACAGAACACAGATGCG. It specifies CASSFGQNTDA. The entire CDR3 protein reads CASSFGQNTDAQYF.

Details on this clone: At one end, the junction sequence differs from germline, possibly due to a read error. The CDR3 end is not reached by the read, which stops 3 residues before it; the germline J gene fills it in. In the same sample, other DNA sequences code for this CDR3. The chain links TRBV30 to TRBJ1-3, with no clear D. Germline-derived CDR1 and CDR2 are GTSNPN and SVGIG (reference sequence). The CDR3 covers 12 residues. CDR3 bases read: TGTGCCTGGAGCCCCCAGAGAAACACG. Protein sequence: CAWSPQRNT. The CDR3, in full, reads CAWSPQRNTIYF.

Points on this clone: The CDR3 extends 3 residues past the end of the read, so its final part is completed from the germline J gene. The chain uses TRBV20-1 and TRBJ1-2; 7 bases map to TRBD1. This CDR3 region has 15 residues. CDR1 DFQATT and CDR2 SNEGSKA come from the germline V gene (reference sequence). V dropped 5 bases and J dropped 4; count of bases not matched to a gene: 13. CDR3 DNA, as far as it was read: TGCAGTGCTGAGTCCCGATTAACAGGGGCCTATGGC. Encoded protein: CSAESRLTGAYG. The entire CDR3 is CSAESRLTGAYGYTF.

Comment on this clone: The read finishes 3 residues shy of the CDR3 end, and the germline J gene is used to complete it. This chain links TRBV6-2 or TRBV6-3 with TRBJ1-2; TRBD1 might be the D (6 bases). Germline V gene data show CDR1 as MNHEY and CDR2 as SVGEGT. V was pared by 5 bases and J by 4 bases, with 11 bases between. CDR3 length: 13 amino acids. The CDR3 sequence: CASSRDRIYGYTF. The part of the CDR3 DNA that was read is TGTGCCAGCAGTCGAGACAGGATCTATGGC.

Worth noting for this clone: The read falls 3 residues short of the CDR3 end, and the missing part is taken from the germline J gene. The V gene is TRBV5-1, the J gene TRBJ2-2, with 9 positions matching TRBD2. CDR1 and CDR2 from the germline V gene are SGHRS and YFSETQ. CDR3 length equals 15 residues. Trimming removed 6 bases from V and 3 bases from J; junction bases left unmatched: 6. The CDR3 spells CASTGRTSDTGELFF. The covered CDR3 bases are TGCGCCAGCACGGGTAGGACTAGCGACACCGGGGAG.

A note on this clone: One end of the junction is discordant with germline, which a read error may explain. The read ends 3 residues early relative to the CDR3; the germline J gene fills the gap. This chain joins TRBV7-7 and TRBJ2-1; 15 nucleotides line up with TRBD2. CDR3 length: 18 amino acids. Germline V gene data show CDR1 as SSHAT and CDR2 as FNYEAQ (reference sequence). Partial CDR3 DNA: TGTGCTAGCAGTCCTGGGACTAGCGGGGGGAGCTCCTACAATGAG. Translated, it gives CASSPGTSGGSSYNE. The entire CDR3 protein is CASSPGTSGGSSYNEQFF.

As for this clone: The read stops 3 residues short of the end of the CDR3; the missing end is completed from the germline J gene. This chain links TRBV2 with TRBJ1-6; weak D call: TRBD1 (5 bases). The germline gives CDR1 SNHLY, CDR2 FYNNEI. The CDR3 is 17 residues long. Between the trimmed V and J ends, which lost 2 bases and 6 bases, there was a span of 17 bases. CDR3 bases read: TGTGCCAGCAGTGAAAATATGGGGCTCCTCTTTAATTCACCC. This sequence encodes CASSENMGLLFNSP. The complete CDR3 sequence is CASSENMGLLFNSPLHF.

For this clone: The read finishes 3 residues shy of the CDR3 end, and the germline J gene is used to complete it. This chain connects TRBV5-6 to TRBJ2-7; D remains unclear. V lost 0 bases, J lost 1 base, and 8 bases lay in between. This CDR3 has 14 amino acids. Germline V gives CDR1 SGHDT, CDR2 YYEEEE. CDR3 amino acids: CASSLVASSYEQYF. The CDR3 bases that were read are TGTGCCAGCAGCTTGGTAGCATCTTCCTACGAG.

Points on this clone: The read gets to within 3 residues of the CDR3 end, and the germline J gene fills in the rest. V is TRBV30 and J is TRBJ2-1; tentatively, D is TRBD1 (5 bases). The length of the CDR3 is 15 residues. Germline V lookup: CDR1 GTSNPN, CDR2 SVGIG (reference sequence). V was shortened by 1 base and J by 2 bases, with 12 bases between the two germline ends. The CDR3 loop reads CAWSGTLGAYNEQFF. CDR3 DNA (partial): TGTGCCTGGAGTGGCACCTTAGGGGCCTACAATGAG. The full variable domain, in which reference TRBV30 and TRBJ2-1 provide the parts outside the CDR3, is SQTIHQWPATLVQPVGSPLSLECTVEGTSNPNLYWYRQAAGRGLQLLFYSVGIGQISSEVPQNLSASRPQDRQFILSSKKLLLSDSGFYLCAWSGTLGAYNEQFFGPGTRLTVL.

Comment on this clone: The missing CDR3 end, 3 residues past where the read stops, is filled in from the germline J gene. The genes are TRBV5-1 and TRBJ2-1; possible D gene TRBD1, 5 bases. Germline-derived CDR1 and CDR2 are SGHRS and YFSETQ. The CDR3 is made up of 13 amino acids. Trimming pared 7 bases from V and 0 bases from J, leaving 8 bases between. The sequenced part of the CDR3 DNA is TGCGCCAGCTACGACAGCTCCTACAATGAG. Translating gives CASYDSSYNE. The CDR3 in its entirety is CASYDSSYNEQFF.

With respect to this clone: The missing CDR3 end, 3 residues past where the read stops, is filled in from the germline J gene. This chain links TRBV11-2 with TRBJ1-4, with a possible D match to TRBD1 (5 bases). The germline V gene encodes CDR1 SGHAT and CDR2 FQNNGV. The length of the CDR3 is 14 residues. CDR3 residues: CASSLGLMNSPLFF. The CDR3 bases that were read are TGTGCCAGCAGCTTGGGACTGATGAATTCACCA.